The rows below give T cell receptor beta chains drawn from one sample of a study of blood T cell repertoires in COVID-19. Clones were read by immunoSEQ multiplex PCR, and TCRdb kept only the in-frame ones, dropping some. The sample carries roughly 250,000 clones, around nine tenths recorded once. Sequences were obtained from PBMCs or T cells enriched from blood (not recorded which). These receptors were collected from a woman aged 45-59 years who had recovered from COVID-19. CDR3s include the opening cysteine and the closing phenylalanine or tryptophan. D genes are given only for firm matches. Where a row states a size, it is once, few, many or the class of an expanded clone; other rows omit it.

>TRBV19|TRBD2|TRBJ2-1|.
TGTGCCAGTAGTATGGGGCTAGCGGGAGGCAATGAGCAGTTCTTC
CASSMGLAGGNEQFF
>TRBV28|.|TRBJ1-4|.
TGTGCCACCAGTTTATTAGCAGTCCGACGGGGTGAAAAACTGTTTTTT
CATSLLAVRRGEKLFF
>TRBV6-5|TRBD1|TRBJ1-6|.
TGTGCCAGCAGCGGACAGGGCCGGAATTCACCCCTCCACTTT
CASSGQGRNSPLHF
>TRBV25-1|TRBD1|TRBJ1-4|few
TGTGCCAGCAGTGACCCCGGGACAGGGCTTGAAAAACTGTTTTTT
CASSDPGTGLEKLFF
>TRBV4-2|.|TRBJ2-6|.
TGTGCCAGCAGCCAAGATGGGGGGACTGGGGCCAACGTCCTGACTTTC
CASSQDGGTGANVLTF
>TRBV5-6|.|TRBJ2-3|.
TGTGCCAGCAGCTTGTTTGAGCGGGTTGGCACAGATACGCAGTATTTT
CASSLFERVGTDTQYF
>TRBV7-6|TRBD2|TRBJ2-7|once
TGTGCCAGCAGCTTAGGGACTAGCAGCTACGAGCAGTACTTC
CASSLGTSSYEQYF
>TRBV19|.|TRBJ1-2|.
TGTGCCAGTAGTAATGGAAGATCAGGGTTGTATGGCTACACCTTC
CASSNGRSGLYGYTF
>TRBV5-4|TRBD1|TRBJ2-2|.
TGTGCCAGCAGCAAGGACAGGGTAGGCACCGGGGAGCTGTTTTTT
CASSKDRVGTGELFF
>TRBV5-6|TRBD1|TRBJ1-2|.
TGTGCCAGCAGAAGAAACAGGGGGCCCTATGGCTACACCTTC
CASRRNRGPYGYTF
>TRBV28|TRBD1|TRBJ1-5|once
TGTGCCAGCAGTTTTCCGAGGGCAGGGGGAGGCAATCAGCCCCAGCATTTT
CASSFPRAGGGNQPQHF
>TRBV28|.|TRBJ1-1|.
TGTGCCAGCAGTTTAGATGGGGCCATGAACACTGAAGCTTTCTTT
CASSLDGAMNTEAFF
>TRBV11-3|TRBD2|TRBJ2-3|few
TGTGCCAGCAGCTTGACGGGAGGGTGGGCAGATACGCAGTATTTT
CASSLTGGWADTQYF
>TRBV30|.|TRBJ1-1|.
TGTGCCTGGAGTGTTGGGGCAACGGGCGGCGGGGTGAACACTGAAGCTTTCTTT
CAWSVGATGGGVNTEAFF
>TRBV6-2/TRBV6-3|.|TRBJ2-5|once
TGTGCCAGCAGTTTCGGGGAACAAGAGACCCAGTACTTC
CASSFGEQETQYF
>TRBV7-6|.|TRBJ2-1|.
TGTGCCAGCAGCTCCCACTTGAGCTCCTACAATGAGCAGTTCTTC
CASSSHLSSYNEQFF
>TRBV6-6|TRBD2|TRBJ2-5|few
TGTGCCAGCAGTGACTGGACTAGCGGGAGTAGAGAGACCCAGTACTTC
CASSDWTSGSRETQYF
>TRBV7-9|.|TRBJ2-7|.
TGTGCCAGCAGCAACCAGGGGGGTGTGGGCGAGCAGTACTTC
CASSNQGGVGEQYF
>TRBV5-5|.|TRBJ1-4|.
TGTGCCAGCAGCTTGGCCGGGGGTGCAACTAATGAAAAACTGTTTTTT
CASSLAGGATNEKLFF
>TRBV19|.|TRBJ1-5|.
TGTGCCACCAACCGGGAGGGCAACAATCAGCCCCAGCATTTT
CATNREGNNQPQHF
>TRBV2|TRBD2|TRBJ2-7|few
TGTGCCAGCAGCCCCGGGGTAGCGGGAACCTACGAGCAGTACTTC
CASSPGVAGTYEQYF
>TRBV18|TRBD2|TRBJ2-3|.
TGTGCCAGCTCACCGAGGGGACTAATAACAGATACGCAGTATTTT
CASSPRGLITDTQYF
>TRBV2|.|TRBJ1-6|once
TGTGCCAGCAGTGTATCTTCGAGCTCCTATAATTCACCCCTCCACTTT
CASSVSSSSYNSPLHF
>TRBV5-1|TRBD1|TRBJ2-7|few
TGCGCCAGCAGCTTGGCGCCGGGACAGGCTCCCTACGAGCAGTACTTC
CASSLAPGQAPYEQYF
>TRBV18|.|TRBJ2-7|once
TGTGCCAGCTCACCTCTAAAGGGGGAGGAGCAGTACTTC
CASSPLKGEEQYF
>TRBV5-1|TRBD2|TRBJ2-7|.
TGCGCCAGCAGCTCTTACCCCGGGACTAGCGGGGGGTACGAGCAGTACTTC
CASSSYPGTSGGYEQYF
>TRBV29-1|TRBD1|TRBJ1-4|.
TGCAGCGCCATAGGACAGGGGGTAAATGAAAAACTGTTTTTT
CSAIGQGVNEKLFF
>TRBV27|TRBD1|TRBJ1-4|.
TGTGCCAGCGCCCCACCGGGACAGTTAAATGAAAAACTGTTTTTT
CASAPPGQLNEKLFF
>TRBV7-8|.|TRBJ1-1|few
TGTGCCAGCAGCCCAACGGGGGTAACTGAAGCTTTCTTT
CASSPTGVTEAFF
>TRBV27|.|TRBJ1-3|.
TGTGCCAGCAGTTTCACAGGGCTCGGGAACACCATATATTTT
CASSFTGLGNTIYF
>TRBV4-1|TRBD2|TRBJ2-3|.
TGCGCCAGCAGCCAAGCGTCCGGGCTAGCGGGGACTAGCACAGATACGCAGTATTTT
CASSQASGLAGTSTDTQYF
>TRBV12-3/TRBV12-4|.|TRBJ2-7|once
TGTGCCAGCGGAACAGATACATACGAGCAGTACTTC
CASGTDTYEQYF
>TRBV21-1|.|TRBJ2-5|.
TGTGCCAGCAGCCTTAGACAGGGCCAAGAGACCCAGTACTTC
CASSLRQGQETQYF
>TRBV5-6|.|TRBJ1-2|.
TGTGCCAGCACCCTGCCCCGGGGGAACTATGGCTACACCTTC
CASTLPRGNYGYTF
>TRBV18|TRBD1|TRBJ2-3|.
TGTGCCAGCTCAGACAGGGCTGGAGCAGATACGCAGTATTTT
CASSDRAGADTQYF
>TRBV3-1/TRBV3-2|TRBD1|TRBJ2-7|.
TGTGCCAGCAGCGTCCGGGACAGGGGCTACGAGCAGTACTTC
CASSVRDRGYEQYF
>TRBV6-1|TRBD2|TRBJ2-1|few
TGTGCCAGCAGTGAAGCCAGACTAGCGGGAGGTGATGAGCAGTTCTTC
CASSEARLAGGDEQFF
>TRBV13|.|TRBJ2-5|.
TGTGCCAGCAGCTTAAGGCTAGGGACCCAGTACTTC
CASSLRLGTQYF
>TRBV3-1/TRBV3-2|.|TRBJ1-3|.
TGTGCCTCCCGGGGTACCGGAAACACCATATATTTT
CASRGTGNTIYF
>TRBV11-3|TRBD2|TRBJ2-3|.
TGTGCCAGCAGCCTCGGACTAGCGGGTTTAACAGATACGCAGTATTTT
CASSLGLAGLTDTQYF
>TRBV5-1|.|TRBJ2-3|.
TGCGCCAGCAGCTTGGGGGTGAGACAGGGACTTACAGATACGCAGTATTTT
CASSLGVRQGLTDTQYF